The source of this T cell receptor beta chain is a study of cytomegalovirus exposure and HLA in healthy donors. In its sample, this clone was seen once. 60 Vbeta and 13 Jbeta primers were used in PCR. Assay: immunoSEQ multiplex PCR; the TCRdb copy retains only in-frame clones and omits some. The sample includes about 130,000 clones, approximately 80% seen only once; the top ten take around 3.6%. The receptor's source is a male donor in good health and CMV-seronegative. The sample consisted of PBMCs.

CDR3 in amino acids: CASSQDPGNEQFF. As DNA, the CDR3 is TGCGCCAGCAGCCAAGATCCGGGCAATGAGCAGTTCTTC. The chain has TRBV4-3 and TRBJ2-1; D is undetermined. CDR3 length equals 13 residues. V lost 0 bases, J lost 6 bases, and 6 bases lay in between. The V gene's germline CDR1 is LGHNA and CDR2 YSLEER.